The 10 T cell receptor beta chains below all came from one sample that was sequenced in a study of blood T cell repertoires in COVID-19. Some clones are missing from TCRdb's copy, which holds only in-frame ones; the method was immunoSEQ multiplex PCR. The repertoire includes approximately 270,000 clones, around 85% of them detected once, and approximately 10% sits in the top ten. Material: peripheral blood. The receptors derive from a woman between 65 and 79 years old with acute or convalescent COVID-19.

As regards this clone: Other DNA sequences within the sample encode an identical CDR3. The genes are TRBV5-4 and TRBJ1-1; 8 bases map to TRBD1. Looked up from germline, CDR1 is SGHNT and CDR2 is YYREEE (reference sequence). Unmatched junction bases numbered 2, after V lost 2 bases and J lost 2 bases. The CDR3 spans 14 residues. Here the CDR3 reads CASSLQGVNTEAFF. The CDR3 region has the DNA TGTGCCAGCAGCTTACAGGGGGTAAACACTGAAGCTTTCTTT. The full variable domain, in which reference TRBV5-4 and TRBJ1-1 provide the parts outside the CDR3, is ETGVTQSPTHLIKTRGQQVTLRCSSQSGHNTVSWYQQALGQGPQFIFQYYREEENGRGNFPPRFSGLQFPNYSSELNVNALELDDSALYLCASSLQGVNTEAFFGQGTRLTVV.

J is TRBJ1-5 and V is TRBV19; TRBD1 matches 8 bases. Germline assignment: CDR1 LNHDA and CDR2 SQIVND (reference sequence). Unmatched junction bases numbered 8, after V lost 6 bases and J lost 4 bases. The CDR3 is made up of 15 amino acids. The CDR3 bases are TGTGCCAGTAGGGACAGGGATGGGTGGAATCAGCCCCAGCATTTT. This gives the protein CASRDRDGWNQPQHF.

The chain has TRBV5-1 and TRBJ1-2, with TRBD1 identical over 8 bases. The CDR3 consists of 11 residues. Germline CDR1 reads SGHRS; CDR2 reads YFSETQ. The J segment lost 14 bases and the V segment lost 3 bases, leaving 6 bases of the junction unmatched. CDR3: CASSSGTGRTF. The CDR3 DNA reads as TGCGCCAGCAGCTCCGGGACAGGTAGGACCTTC.

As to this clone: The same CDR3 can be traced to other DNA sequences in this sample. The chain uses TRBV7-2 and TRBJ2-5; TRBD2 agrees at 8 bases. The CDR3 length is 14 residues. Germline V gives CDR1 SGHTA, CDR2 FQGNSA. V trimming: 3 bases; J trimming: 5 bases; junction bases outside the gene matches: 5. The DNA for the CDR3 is TGTGCCAGCAGCTTTGGCGGGGGGCGGGAGACCCAGTACTTC. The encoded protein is CASSFGGGRETQYF.

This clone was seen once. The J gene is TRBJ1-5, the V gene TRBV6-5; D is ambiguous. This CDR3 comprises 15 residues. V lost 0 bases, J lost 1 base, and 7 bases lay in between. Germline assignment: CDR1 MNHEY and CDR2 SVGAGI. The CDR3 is CASSYSHRSNQPQHF. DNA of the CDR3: TGTGCCAGCAGTTACTCACACAGAAGCAATCAGCCCCAGCATTTT.

The chain's CDR3 is CASSSQTWTGDNEKLFF. As DNA, the CDR3 is TGTGCCAGCAGCTCTCAGACTTGGACAGGGGATAATGAAAAACTGTTTTTT. The rearrangement links TRBV7-9 to TRBJ1-4; the match to TRBD1 covers 9 bases. The length of the CDR3 is 17 residues. CDR1 and CDR2 (germline): SEHNR, FQNEAQ (reference sequence). V gave up 4 bases and J gave up 4 bases; unmatched junction bases: 10.

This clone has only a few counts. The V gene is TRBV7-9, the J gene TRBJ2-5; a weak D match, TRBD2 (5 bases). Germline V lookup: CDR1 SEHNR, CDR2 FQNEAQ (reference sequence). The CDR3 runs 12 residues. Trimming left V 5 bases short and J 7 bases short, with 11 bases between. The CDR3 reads CASSTTTATQYF. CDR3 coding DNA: TGTGCCAGCAGCACGACTACGGCGACCCAGTACTTC. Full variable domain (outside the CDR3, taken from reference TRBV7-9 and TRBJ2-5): DTGVSQNPRHKITKRGQNVTFRCDPISEHNRLYWYRQTLGQGPEFLTYFQNEAQLEKSRLLSDRFSAERPKGSFSTLEIQRTEQGDSAMYLCASSTTTATQYFGPGTRLLVL.

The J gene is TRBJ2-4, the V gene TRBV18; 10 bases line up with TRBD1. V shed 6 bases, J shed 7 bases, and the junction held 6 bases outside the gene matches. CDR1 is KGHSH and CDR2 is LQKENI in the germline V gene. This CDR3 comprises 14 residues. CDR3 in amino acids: CASSPTGGGNIQYF. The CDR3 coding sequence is TGTGCCAGCTCCCCGACAGGGGGCGGGAACATTCAGTACTTC.

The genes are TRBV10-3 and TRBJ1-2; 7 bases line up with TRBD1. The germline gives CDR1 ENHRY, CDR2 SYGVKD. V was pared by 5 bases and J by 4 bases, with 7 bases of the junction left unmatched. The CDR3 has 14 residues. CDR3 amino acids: CAISPNRGGYGYTF. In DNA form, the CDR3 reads TGTGCCATCAGTCCGAACAGGGGTGGCTATGGCTACACCTTC.

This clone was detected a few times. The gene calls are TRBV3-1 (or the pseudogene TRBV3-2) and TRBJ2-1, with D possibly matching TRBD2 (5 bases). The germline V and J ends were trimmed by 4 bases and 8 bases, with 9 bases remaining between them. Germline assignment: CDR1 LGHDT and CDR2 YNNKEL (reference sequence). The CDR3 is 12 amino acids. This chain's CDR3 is CASSLSGYEQFF. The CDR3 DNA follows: TGTGCCAGCAGCCTCTCGGGATATGAGCAGTTCTTC.